The 30 T cell receptor beta chains reported below all come from one sample, sequenced in a study of shared clonotypes between healthy human individuals. Assay used: immunoSEQ multiplex PCR; TCRdb lists only in-frame clones, some missing. The sample lists 600,000 to 750,000 clones; 55% to 75% were seen once. Sequencing used memory CD4+ T cells sorted from blood. The subset is: CD45RA-negative fraction. The receptors were gathered from a woman aged 30 to 39 in good health.

The chain recombines TRBV27 with TRBJ2-3; 9 bases are a match to TRBD2. The CDR3 covers 18 residues. V dropped 6 bases and J dropped 0; count of bases not matched to a gene: 13. Germline lookup yields CDR1 MNHEY and CDR2 SMNVEV (reference sequence). In nucleotides, the CDR3 is TGTGCCAGCAGGCCGGGACTAGCTCACTCAGTCAGCACAGATACGCAGTATTTT. Its protein is CASRPGLAHSVSTDTQYF.

This chain links TRBV6-5 with TRBJ1-1, with TRBD1 matching 8 bases. Unmatched junction bases numbered 3, after V lost 5 bases and J lost 1 base. CDR1 MNHEY and CDR2 SVGAGI come from the germline V gene. This CDR3 comprises 14 residues. CDR3 nucleotides: TGTGCCAGCAGTCGACAGGGGCCGAACACTGAAGCTTTCTTT. Encoded protein: CASSRQGPNTEAFF.

This clone is a singleton in its sample. The chain couples TRBV28 to TRBJ2-2, with D perhaps assigned TRBD1 or TRBD2 (6 bases each). Germline CDR1 is MDHEN and CDR2 is SYDVKM. V was pared by 6 bases and J by 2 bases, with 16 bases between. The CDR3 totals 16 residues. CDR3 sequence reads: CASRTAAGHNTGELFF. Written as DNA, the CDR3 is TGTGCCAGCAGAACCGCGGCGGGACACAACACCGGGGAGCTGTTTTTT.

V and J are TRBV4-1 and TRBJ2-4; D is perhaps TRBD1 or TRBD2 (5 bases each). Germline values: CDR1 MGHRA, CDR2 YSYEKL. The CDR3 loop spans 19 amino acids. Trimming took 4 bases from V and 0 from J, leaving 22 bases between them. The CDR3 coding sequence is TGCGCCAGCAGCCTCTCATTCATGGGGGAGCGACTAGCCAAAAACATTCAGTACTTC. Amino acid sequence: CASSLSFMGERLAKNIQYF.

J is TRBJ2-1 and V is TRBV7-9; 14 bases map to TRBD2. V lost 4 bases and J lost 3; bases outside the gene matches: 8. The CDR3 has 18 residues. The germline CDR1 and CDR2 sequences are SEHNR and FQNEAQ (reference sequence). The CDR3 is CASSSGLAGEAIYNEQFF. CDR3 bases: TGTGCCAGCAGCTCGGGACTAGCGGGAGAGGCGATCTACAATGAGCAGTTCTTC.

J is TRBJ2-2 and V is TRBV30, with a weak D call TRBD1 (5 bases). V dropped 7 bases and J dropped 0 bases, with 12 bases sitting between them. CDR1 is GTSNPN and CDR2 is SVGIG in the germline V gene (reference sequence). This CDR3 is 14 amino acids long. This CDR3 reads CASRRGTNTGELFF. The CDR3 region has the DNA TGTGCCTCCCGAAGGGGAACGAACACCGGGGAGCTGTTTTTT. Using reference TRBV30 and TRBJ2-2 for the parts outside the CDR3, the full variable domain is SQTIHQWPATLVQPVGSPLSLECTVEGTSNPNLYWYRQAAGRGLQLLFYSVGIGQISSEVPQNLSASRPQDRQFILSSKKLLLSDSGFYLCASRRGTNTGELFFGEGSRLTVL.

The J gene is TRBJ2-1, the V gene TRBV11-2; D possibly uses TRBD1 or TRBD2 (5 bases each). This CDR3 region has 17 residues. The V gene's germline CDR1 is SGHAT and CDR2 FQNNGV. V dropped 0 bases and J dropped 7 bases, with 19 bases sitting between them. CDR3 sequence: CASSLDQVSPEGNEQFF. The CDR3 DNA reads as TGTGCCAGCAGCTTAGATCAGGTCAGCCCTGAGGGGAATGAGCAGTTCTTC.

The V call is TRBV4-1, the J call TRBJ2-5; D remains unclear. This CDR3 region has 13 residues. With 1 base removed from V and 4 bases from J, the gap between germline ends came to 7 bases. CDR1 MGHRA and CDR2 YSYEKL come from the germline V gene. CDR3 amino acids: CASSQVTVETQYF. The CDR3 bases are TGCGCCAGCAGCCAAGTTACCGTAGAGACCCAGTACTTC.

This clone was seen more than once but under ten times. The chain is built from TRBV11-2 and TRBJ2-5; the match to TRBD2 covers 10 bases. The last part of the DNA fits TRBJ2-7 better; the J call may be wrong. This CDR3 has 15 residues. Per the germline V gene, CDR1 is SGHAT and CDR2 is FQNNGV. The CDR3 here is CASSLSSGSSYEQYF. The CDR3 bases are TGTGCCAGCAGCTTATCTAGCGGGAGCTCCTACGAGCAGTACTTC.

The V gene is TRBV28, the J gene TRBJ2-7; 10 bases are a match to TRBD1. There are 16 residues in the CDR3. V dropped 7 bases and J dropped 6; count of bases not matched to a gene: 15. Germline CDR1 is MDHEN and CDR2 is SYDVKM. The CDR3 region is CASNAPTGTGVGEQYF. CDR3 coding DNA: TGTGCCAGCAACGCACCGACCGGGACAGGGGTGGGCGAGCAGTACTTC.

The rearrangement joins TRBV9 to TRBJ2-2, with a weak D call TRBD1 (6 bases). Per the germline V gene, CDR1 is SGDLS and CDR2 is YYNGEE. The CDR3 contains 16 residues. Trimming removed 4 bases at V and 3 bases at J, with 16 bases between. CDR3 sequence: CASSPRSQGYTGELFF. For the CDR3, the DNA is TGTGCCAGCAGCCCTAGATCACAGGGTTACACCGGGGAGCTGTTTTTT.

The V call is TRBV4-2, the J call TRBJ1-5; 10 positions match TRBD1. V lost 1 base and J lost 2; bases outside the gene matches: 5. CDR3 length equals 17 residues. Germline V CDR1 and CDR2: LGHNA, YNFKEQ. CDR3 bases: TGTGCCAGCAGCCAAGGACAGGGGGCGAGGGGCAATCAGCCCCAGCATTTT. As protein: CASSQGQGARGNQPQHF.

V gene TRBV5-1 combines with J gene TRBJ2-1; 11 bases map to TRBD2. The J segment lost 7 bases and the V segment lost 1 base, leaving 4 bases of the junction unmatched. The CDR3 loop spans 15 amino acids. Per germline, CDR1 SGHRS and CDR2 YFSETQ. CDR3: CASSLLAGGGNEQFF. The CDR3 region has the DNA TGCGCCAGCAGCTTGTTAGCGGGAGGGGGAAATGAGCAGTTCTTC. Using reference TRBV5-1 and TRBJ2-1 for the parts outside the CDR3, the full variable domain is KAGVTQTPRYLIKTRGQQVTLSCSPISGHRSVSWYQQTPGQGLQFLFEYFSETQRNKGNFPGRFSGRQFSNSRSEMNVSTLELGDSALYLCASSLLAGGGNEQFFGPGTRLTVL.

The chain recombines TRBV5-1 with TRBJ2-5, with no clear D. Germline CDR1 is SGHRS and CDR2 is YFSETQ. Trimming stripped 4 bases from V and 3 bases from J, with 10 bases between. CDR3 length: 13 residues. The CDR3 reads CASSVELKETQYF. Here the CDR3 DNA reads TGCGCCAGCAGCGTCGAACTTAAAGAGACCCAGTACTTC.

The chain joins TRBV19 to TRBJ2-6; 11 nucleotides line up with TRBD2. After removal of 2 bases from V and 0 bases from J, the junction contained 15 bases not matched to a gene. Germline assignment: CDR1 LNHDA and CDR2 SQIVND (reference sequence). The CDR3 extends over 22 amino acids. CDR3 loop: CASSIQGMASGRPFSGANVLTF. CDR3 DNA: TGTGCCAGTAGTATACAGGGGATGGCTAGCGGGAGGCCTTTCTCTGGGGCCAACGTCCTGACTTTC.

The genes are TRBV13 and TRBJ2-3; no reliable D call. CDR1 and CDR2 from the germline V gene are PRHDT and FYEKMQ (reference sequence). This CDR3 has 15 amino acids. V was shortened by 2 bases and J by 1 base, with 10 bases between the two germline ends. CDR3 DNA sequence: TGTGCCAGCAGCTTAAGGCGCGTGGGCACAGATACGCAGTATTTT. It yields the protein CASSLRRVGTDTQYF.

The V gene is TRBV7-2, the J gene TRBJ2-4; unclear D gene. Between the trimmed V and J ends, which lost 8 bases and 5 bases, there was a span of 10 bases. This CDR3 is 12 amino acids long. Germline CDR1 reads SGHTA; CDR2 reads FQGNSA. The CDR3: CASAASQNIQYF. The CDR3, as DNA: TGTGCCAGCGCCGCCAGCCAAAACATTCAGTACTTC.

This clone appeared a few times. The rearrangement links TRBV5-4 to TRBJ2-5; 12 nucleotides align to TRBD2. Looked up from germline, CDR1 is SGHNT and CDR2 is YYREEE (reference sequence). The J segment lost 5 bases and the V segment lost 4 bases, leaving 9 bases of the junction unmatched. This CDR3 region has 16 residues. The CDR3 DNA follows: TGTGCCAGCAGCCCACCCGGACTAGCGGGAACGGAGACCCAGTACTTC. It specifies CASSPPGLAGTETQYF.

V usage is TRBV27 and J usage is TRBJ1-4; TRBD1 aligns across 9 bases. Germline lookup yields CDR1 MNHEY and CDR2 SMNVEV (reference sequence). Germline trimming cut 5 bases from V and 6 bases from J; bases unmatched to any gene: 7. The CDR3 spans 15 residues. This CDR3 reads CASSPQGALYEKLFF. The DNA for the CDR3 is TGTGCCAGCAGTCCACAGGGGGCCCTTTATGAAAAACTGTTTTTT.

The V call is TRBV4-1, the J call TRBJ1-5, with D maybe TRBD1 (5 bases). V was trimmed by 5 bases and J by 4 bases, leaving 15 bases between them. Per germline, CDR1 MGHRA and CDR2 YSYEKL. The CDR3 contains 15 residues. CDR3 amino acids: CASSMRGSFNQPQHF. CDR3 in DNA: TGCGCCAGCAGCATGCGGGGCTCCTTTAATCAGCCCCAGCATTTT.

This sequence joins TRBV7-2 and TRBJ1-2; 9 bases map to TRBD1. Trimming at V came to 0 bases and at J to 8 bases, leaving 10 bases not matched to a gene. The CDR3 extends over 16 amino acids. CDR1 and CDR2 (germline): SGHTA, FQGNSA. The DNA of the CDR3 is TGTGCCAGCAGCTTAGCGGTTTCGGACAGGGGACCCGGCTACACCTTC. It encodes CASSLAVSDRGPGYTF.

The rearrangement joins TRBV6-5 to TRBJ2-2; 7 positions agree with TRBD1. Trimming removed 2 bases from V and 5 bases from J; junction bases left unmatched: 8. The CDR3 sequence is 16 residues long. CDR1 and CDR2 from the germline V gene are MNHEY and SVGAGI. The CDR3 spells CASSYRRTGGTGELFF. The DNA of the CDR3 is TGTGCCAGCAGTTACCGTCGGACAGGCGGTACCGGGGAGCTGTTTTTT.

This clone was picked up a small number of times. This rearrangement joins TRBV5-1 to TRBJ1-2; tentative D call: TRBD1 (5 bases). The V end was cut by 3 bases, the J end by 4 bases, with 10 bases between. This CDR3 is 13 amino acids long. CDR1 is SGHRS, CDR2 YFSETQ, per germline. This chain's CDR3 is CASSSQGPYGYTF. The DNA of the CDR3 is TGCGCCAGCAGCTCTCAGGGTCCCTATGGCTACACCTTC.

CDR3 residues: CASSFRGLNEQFF. CDR3 DNA: TGTGCCAGCAGCTTCCGGGGTCTCAATGAGCAGTTCTTC. V is TRBV9 and J is TRBJ2-1, with D perhaps matching TRBD2 (5 bases). The germline gives CDR1 SGDLS, CDR2 YYNGEE. V shed 4 bases and J shed 6 bases, with 11 bases lying between them. The CDR3 is 13 amino acids. The variable domain in full, with the rest retrieved from reference TRBV9 and TRBJ2-1, is DSGVTQTPKHLITATGQRVTLRCSPRSGDLSVYWYQQSLDQGLQFLIQYYNGEERAKGNILERFSAQQFPDLHSELNLSSLELGDSALYFCASSFRGLNEQFFGPGTRLTVL.

For this clone: Within the sample, other DNA sequences also encode this same CDR3. V gene TRBV27 combines with J gene TRBJ2-7, with a weak D call TRBD1 (6 bases). The CDR3 is 14 amino acids. V lost 3 bases to trimming and J lost 4 bases, with 13 bases between them. Germline V lookup: CDR1 MNHEY, CDR2 SMNVEV (reference sequence). DNA of the CDR3: TGTGCCAGCAGTTTCTCACAGGGACCATACGAGCAGTACTTC. Protein sequence: CASSFSQGPYEQYF.

The chain links TRBV11-2 to TRBJ1-1, with D unresolved. The CDR3 runs 16 residues. V was trimmed by 2 bases and J by 0 bases, leaving 13 bases between them. Germline lookup yields CDR1 SGHAT and CDR2 FQNNGV. The CDR3 sequence is CASSLFSAGLNTEAFF. As DNA, the CDR3 is TGTGCCAGCAGCTTATTCTCCGCAGGCCTGAACACTGAAGCTTTCTTT.

V is TRBV19 and J is TRBJ2-1; a weak D match, TRBD2 (6 bases). Trimming pared 5 bases from V and 12 bases from J, leaving 20 bases between. The germline V gene has CDR1 LNHDA and CDR2 SQIVND (reference sequence). CDR3 size: 14 residues. Here the CDR3 DNA reads TGTGCCAGTAGTTTCACGCTACTAGCCGTTGGGCAGTTCTTC. This sequence encodes CASSFTLLAVGQFF.

The chain carries TRBV15 and TRBJ2-7; TRBD2 might be the D (5 bases). Germline assignment: CDR1 LNHNV and CDR2 YYDKDF (reference sequence). Trimming removed 0 bases from V and 3 bases from J, with 9 bases in between. The length of the CDR3 is 14 residues. The CDR3 DNA is TGTGCCACCAGCAGAGATCGGGGTTTCTACGAGCAGTACTTC. The encoded protein is CATSRDRGFYEQYF.

The chain joins TRBV29-1 to TRBJ2-1; 8 nucleotides line up with TRBD2. Per germline, CDR1 SQVTM and CDR2 ANQGSEA. This CDR3 comprises 14 residues. With V trimmed by 1 base and J by 6 bases, 5 bases remained unmatched. CDR3 sequence (DNA): TGCAGCGTTGAAGCGAGACTAGCGCTCAATGAGCAGTTCTTC. This gives the protein CSVEARLALNEQFF.

Turning to this clone: The same CDR3 can be traced to other DNA sequences in this sample. The J gene is TRBJ1-3, the V gene TRBV19; TRBD1 aligns across 8 bases. Looked up from germline, CDR1 is LNHDA and CDR2 is SQIVND (reference sequence). V was pared by 6 bases and J by 0 bases, with 1 base of the junction left unmatched. The CDR3 consists of 14 residues. CDR3 protein: CASRTGDSGNTIYF. The CDR3 DNA sequence: TGTGCCAGTAGGACAGGGGACTCTGGAAACACCATATATTTT.